One sample yielded the 3 T cell receptor beta chains listed below, sequenced in a study of T-cell memory formation after mild COVID-19. In TCRdb, the 5' RACE reads were re-called with MiXCR into one record per CDR3 protein. The data show over 500,000 distinct CDR3 sequences, 15% to 20% seen once. The source material was PBMCs or a T cell subset sorted from them (not recorded which). The receptors shown here come from an adult woman who had mild COVID-19 (a few samples of this study predate the infection). Cell type and time point are not known.

About this clonotype: At one of its ends the junction is not consistent with the germline gene, which may arise from a read error. The gene calls are TRBV12-3 or TRBV12-4 and TRBJ2-3; TRBD1 matches 9 bases. CDR3 length: 15 amino acids. The chain's CDR3 is CASSLDRGFTYTQYF. In DNA, the CDR3 is TGTGCCAGCAGCCTCGACAGGGGGTTCACATATACGCAGTATTTT.

This clonotype was seen only a few times. The gene calls are TRBV5-1 and TRBJ1-1; the D is unclear. V was pared by 1 base and J by 8 bases, with 9 bases between. This CDR3 has 12 residues. Germline loops: CDR1 SGHRS, CDR2 YFSETQ. CDR3 sequence: CASSLFGGEAFF. The CDR3 DNA is TGCGCCAGCAGCTTGTTTGGTGGGGAAGCTTTCTTT.

The chain joins TRBV6-5 to TRBJ1-2; D unclear. There are 15 residues in the CDR3. With 8 bases removed from V and 3 bases from J, the gap between germline ends came to 19 bases. CDR1 and CDR2 from the germline V gene are MNHEY and SVGAGI. The CDR3 DNA is TGTGCCAGCTCCCTGGACGCGGAAGGGTACTATGGCTACACCTTC. Translation gives CASSLDAEGYYGYTF.